This T cell receptor (beta chain) was captured by sequencing in a study of sequential checkpoint blockade in melanoma. Treatment specified: randomized to nivolumab then ipilimumab (arm A) or the reverse (arm B). Germline CDR1 is SGDLS and CDR2 is YYNGEE. The ends lost 0 bases at V and 1 base at J; junction bases unmatched: 3. The CDR3 has 16 residues. TCRdb's copy holds only in-frame clones and misses some; the assay was immunoSEQ multiplex PCR. The repertoire holds about 28,000 clones, with about 72% as singletons. Material: CD8+ T cells sorted from blood (inferred from file names), obtained from a patient given nivolumab and ipilimumab in sequence. The sequence was obtained from a human donor with melanoma. The chain carries TRBV9 and TRBJ2-3; 9 bases are shared with TRBD2. The CDR3 nucleotides read TGTGCCAGCAGCGTAGTACCTAGCGGGGGCACAGATACGCAGTATTTT. Protein product: CASSVVPSGGTDTQYF.